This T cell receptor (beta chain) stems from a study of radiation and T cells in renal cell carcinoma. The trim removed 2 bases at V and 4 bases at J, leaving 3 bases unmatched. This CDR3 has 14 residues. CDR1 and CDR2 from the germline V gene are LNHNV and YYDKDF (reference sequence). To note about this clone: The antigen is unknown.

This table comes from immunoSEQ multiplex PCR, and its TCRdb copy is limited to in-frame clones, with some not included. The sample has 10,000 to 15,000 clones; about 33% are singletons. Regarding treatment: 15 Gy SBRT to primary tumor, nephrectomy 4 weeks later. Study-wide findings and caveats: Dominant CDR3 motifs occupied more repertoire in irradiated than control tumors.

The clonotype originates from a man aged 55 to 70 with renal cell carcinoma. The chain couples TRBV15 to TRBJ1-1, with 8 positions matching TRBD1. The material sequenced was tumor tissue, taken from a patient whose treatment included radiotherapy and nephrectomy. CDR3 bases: TGTGCCACCAGCAGATTCACAGGGGGCACTGAAGCTTTCTTT. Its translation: CATSRFTGGTEAFF.